This T cell receptor (beta chain) was recovered during a study of immune evolution from preneoplasia to lung adenocarcinoma. Study-level results: Top clone frequencies peaked in normal lung, apparently declining through invasive adenocarcinoma. Clonality was highest in normal lung, lower in later-stage lesions apparently.

Germline CDR1 SEHNR, CDR2 FQNEAQ (reference sequence). The CDR3 is made up of 13 amino acids. V lost 2 bases, J lost 6 bases, and 7 bases lay in between. Method: immunoSEQ multiplex PCR; TCRdb's copy keeps in-frame clones and lacks some. The repertoire includes under 3,500 clones, roughly 75% of them detected once, and under 4% sits in the top ten. Comment on this clone: Its specificity is unknown.

H&E slides confirmed each diagnosis, reviewed by two pathologists independently. The chain couples TRBV7-9 to TRBJ2-2; D gene uncertain. The sequencing sample was made of FFPE adjacent normal lung tissue. This TCR was sampled from an older donor with lung adenocarcinoma. The DNA for the CDR3 is TGTGCCAGCAGCTTATCGGTTGCCGGGGAGCTGTTTTTT. It yields the protein CASSLSVAGELFF.